The clone carrying this TCR beta chain was seen only a few times. The antigen is not known. Antigen-specific CD4+ T cells expanded by the ViraFEST assay with viral peptide pools were then sequenced. At the end of less than 12 days of culture, CD4+ T cells were isolated. Having tested negative for nucleocapsid antibodies, the vaccine recipients showed no prior SARS-CoV-2 infection. Wells each received more than 1.5 million PBMC, cultured with about 9.3 IU/ml IL-2 and approximately 10 ug/ml peptides. Replacing half the medium with IL-2 medium was done on days 3 and 7. This entry comes from a study of vaccination effects on CD4 cells after COVID-19. Turning to the study itself: Participants received two doses of either the BNT162b2 or mRNA-1273 vaccine.

Here immunoSEQ multiplex PCR was the method, and the copy in TCRdb shows in-frame clones only, minus some. The table has some 69,000 clones, approximately 76% seen once; the top ten hold approximately 2.8%. The receptor was isolated from a human donor who received a COVID-19 vaccine. Sequencing was performed on CD4+ T cells from PBMCs cultured with HCoV-NL63 spike peptides, taken before COVID-19 vaccination.

CDR3 loop: CAWSQWGEAFF. The CDR3 DNA reads as TGTGCCTGGAGTCAATGGGGAGAAGCTTTCTTT. The chain joins TRBV30 to TRBJ1-1; D gene ambiguous. The CDR3 covers 11 residues. Per germline, CDR1 GTSNPN and CDR2 SVGIG (reference sequence). With 2 bases removed from V and 8 bases from J, the gap between germline ends came to 9 bases.